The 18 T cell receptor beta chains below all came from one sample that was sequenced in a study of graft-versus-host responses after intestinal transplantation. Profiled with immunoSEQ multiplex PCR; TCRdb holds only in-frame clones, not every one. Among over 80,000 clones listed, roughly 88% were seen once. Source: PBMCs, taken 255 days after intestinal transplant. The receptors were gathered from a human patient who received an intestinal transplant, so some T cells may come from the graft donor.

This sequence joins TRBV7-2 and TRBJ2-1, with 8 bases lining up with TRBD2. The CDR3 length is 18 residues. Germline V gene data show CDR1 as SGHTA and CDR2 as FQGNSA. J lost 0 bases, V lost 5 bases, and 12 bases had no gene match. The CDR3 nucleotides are TGTGCCAGCAGCCTACATGCCCAGGGACTAGGCTCCTACAATGAGCAGTTCTTC. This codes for CASSLHAQGLGSYNEQFF.

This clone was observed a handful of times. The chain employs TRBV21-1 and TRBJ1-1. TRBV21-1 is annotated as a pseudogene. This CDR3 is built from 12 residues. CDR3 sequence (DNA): TGTGCCAGCCTGAGTGGGGACCCTGAAGCTTTCTTT. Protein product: CASLSGDPEAFF.

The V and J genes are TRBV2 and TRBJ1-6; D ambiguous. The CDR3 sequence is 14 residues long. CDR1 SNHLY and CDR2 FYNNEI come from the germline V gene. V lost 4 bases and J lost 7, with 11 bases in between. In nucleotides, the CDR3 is TGTGCCAGCAGTGGAGTCAGAGGGAATTCACCCCTCCACTTT. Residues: CASSGVRGNSPLHF. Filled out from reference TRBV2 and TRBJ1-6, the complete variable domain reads EPEVTQTPSHQVTQMGQEVILRCVPISNHLYFYWYRQILGQKVEFLVSFYNNEISEKSEIFDDQFSVERPDGSNFTLKIRSTKLEDSAMYFCASSGVRGNSPLHFGNGTRLTVT.

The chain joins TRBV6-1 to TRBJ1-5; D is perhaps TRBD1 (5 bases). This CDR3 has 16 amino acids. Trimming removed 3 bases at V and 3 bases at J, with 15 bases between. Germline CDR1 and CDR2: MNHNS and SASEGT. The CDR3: CASSEDPGPINQPQHF. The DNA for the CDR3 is TGTGCCAGCAGTGAGGACCCGGGACCGATCAATCAGCCCCAGCATTTT.

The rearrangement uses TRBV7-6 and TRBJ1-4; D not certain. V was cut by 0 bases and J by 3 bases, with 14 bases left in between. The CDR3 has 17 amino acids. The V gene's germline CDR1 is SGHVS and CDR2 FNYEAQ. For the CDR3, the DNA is TGTGCCAGCAGCTTAGCTCCTCCGGGGTGGGCTAATGAAAAACTGTTTTTT. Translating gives CASSLAPPGWANEKLFF.

CDR3 DNA: TGTGCCACCGCGGAGGGCACTGAAGCTTTCTTT. Residues: CATAEGTEAFF. This rearrangement joins TRBV5-4 to TRBJ1-1; D call uncertain. Germline V lookup: CDR1 SGHNT, CDR2 YYREEE (reference sequence). This CDR3 contains 11 residues. V lost 9 bases, J lost 4 bases, and 10 bases lay in between.

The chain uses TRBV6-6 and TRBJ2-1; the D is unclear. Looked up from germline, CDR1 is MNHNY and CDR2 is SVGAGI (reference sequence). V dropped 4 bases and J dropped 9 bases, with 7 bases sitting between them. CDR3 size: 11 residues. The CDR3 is CASSWKFEQFF. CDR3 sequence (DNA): TGTGCCAGCAGTTGGAAGTTTGAGCAGTTCTTC.

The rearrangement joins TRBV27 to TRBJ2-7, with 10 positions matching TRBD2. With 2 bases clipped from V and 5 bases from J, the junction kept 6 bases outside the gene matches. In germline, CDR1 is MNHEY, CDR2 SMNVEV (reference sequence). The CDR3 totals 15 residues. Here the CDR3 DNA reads TGTGCCAGCAGTTTAATCCCTAGCGGGAGCCACGAGCAGTACTTC. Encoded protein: CASSLIPSGSHEQYF.

Written as DNA, the CDR3 is TGTGCCAGCAGTTTTTTGCACCTCTTAAGCACAGATACGCAGTATTTT. This gives the protein CASSFLHLLSTDTQYF. The chain carries TRBV27 and TRBJ2-3; D is unresolved. This CDR3 comprises 16 residues. Trimming pared 3 bases from V and 0 bases from J, leaving 13 bases between. Germline CDR1 and CDR2: MNHEY and SMNVEV (reference sequence).

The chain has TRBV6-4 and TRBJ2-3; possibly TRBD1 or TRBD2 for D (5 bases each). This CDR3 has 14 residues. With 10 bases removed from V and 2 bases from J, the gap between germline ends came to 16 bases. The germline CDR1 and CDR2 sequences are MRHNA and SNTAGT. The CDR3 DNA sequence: TGTGCCACCAGCGAGGGGCTGCACACAGATACGCAGTATTTT. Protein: CATSEGLHTDTQYF.

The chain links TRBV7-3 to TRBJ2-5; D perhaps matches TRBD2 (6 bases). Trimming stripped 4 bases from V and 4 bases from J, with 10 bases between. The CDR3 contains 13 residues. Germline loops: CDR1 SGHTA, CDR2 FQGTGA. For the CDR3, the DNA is TGTGCCAGCAGCTCCCGGGAGAGAGAGACCCAGTACTTC. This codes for CASSSRERETQYF.

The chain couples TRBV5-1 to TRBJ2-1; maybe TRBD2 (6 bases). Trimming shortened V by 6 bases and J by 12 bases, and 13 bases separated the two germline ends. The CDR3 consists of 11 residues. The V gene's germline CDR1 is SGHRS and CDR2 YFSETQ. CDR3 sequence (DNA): TGCGCCAGCAATGGGGCGGAGGGGCAGTTCTTC. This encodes CASNGAEGQFF.

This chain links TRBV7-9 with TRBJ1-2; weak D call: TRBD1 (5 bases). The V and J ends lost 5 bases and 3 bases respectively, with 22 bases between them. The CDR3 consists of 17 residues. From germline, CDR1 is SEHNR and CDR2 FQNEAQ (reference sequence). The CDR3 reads CASSPKGVPHFDYGYTF. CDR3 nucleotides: TGTGCCAGCAGCCCAAAAGGGGTGCCGCACTTCGACTATGGCTACACCTTC.

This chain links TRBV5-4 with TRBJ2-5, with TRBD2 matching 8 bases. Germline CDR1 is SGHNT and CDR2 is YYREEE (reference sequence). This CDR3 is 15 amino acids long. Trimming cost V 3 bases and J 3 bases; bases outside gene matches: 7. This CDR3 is CASSSILSGEETQYF. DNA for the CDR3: TGTGCCAGCAGCTCCATCCTTAGCGGGGAAGAGACCCAGTACTTC.

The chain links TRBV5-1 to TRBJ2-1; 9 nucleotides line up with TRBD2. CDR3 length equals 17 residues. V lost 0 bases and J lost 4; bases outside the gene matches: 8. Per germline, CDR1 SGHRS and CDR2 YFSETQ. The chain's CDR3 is CASSLDSAGGHYNEQFF. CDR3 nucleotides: TGCGCCAGCAGCTTGGACTCCGCGGGGGGGCATTACAATGAGCAGTTCTTC. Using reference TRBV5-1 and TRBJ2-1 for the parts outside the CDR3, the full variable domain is KAGVTQTPRYLIKTRGQQVTLSCSPISGHRSVSWYQQTPGQGLQFLFEYFSETQRNKGNFPGRFSGRQFSNSRSEMNVSTLELGDSALYLCASSLDSAGGHYNEQFFGPGTRLTVL.

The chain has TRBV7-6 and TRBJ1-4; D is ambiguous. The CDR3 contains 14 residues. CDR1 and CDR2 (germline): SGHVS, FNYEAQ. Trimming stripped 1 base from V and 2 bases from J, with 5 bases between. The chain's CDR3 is CASSLVPTNEKLFF. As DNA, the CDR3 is TGTGCCAGCAGCTTAGTCCCCACTAATGAAAAACTGTTTTTT.

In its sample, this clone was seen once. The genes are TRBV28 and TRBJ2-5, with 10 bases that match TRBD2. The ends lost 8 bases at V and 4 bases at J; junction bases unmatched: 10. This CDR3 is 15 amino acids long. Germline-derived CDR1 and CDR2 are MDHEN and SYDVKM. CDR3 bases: TGTGCCAGCGGGCTAGCGGGAGAAGTCGGAGAGACCCAGTACTTC. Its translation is CASGLAGEVGETQYF.

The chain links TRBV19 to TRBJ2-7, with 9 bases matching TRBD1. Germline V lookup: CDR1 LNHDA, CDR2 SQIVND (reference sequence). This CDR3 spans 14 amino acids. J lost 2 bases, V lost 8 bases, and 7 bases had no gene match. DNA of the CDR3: TGTGCCAGTCTTGGCGGGACAGGGCCCTACGAGCAGTACTTC. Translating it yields CASLGGTGPYEQYF.